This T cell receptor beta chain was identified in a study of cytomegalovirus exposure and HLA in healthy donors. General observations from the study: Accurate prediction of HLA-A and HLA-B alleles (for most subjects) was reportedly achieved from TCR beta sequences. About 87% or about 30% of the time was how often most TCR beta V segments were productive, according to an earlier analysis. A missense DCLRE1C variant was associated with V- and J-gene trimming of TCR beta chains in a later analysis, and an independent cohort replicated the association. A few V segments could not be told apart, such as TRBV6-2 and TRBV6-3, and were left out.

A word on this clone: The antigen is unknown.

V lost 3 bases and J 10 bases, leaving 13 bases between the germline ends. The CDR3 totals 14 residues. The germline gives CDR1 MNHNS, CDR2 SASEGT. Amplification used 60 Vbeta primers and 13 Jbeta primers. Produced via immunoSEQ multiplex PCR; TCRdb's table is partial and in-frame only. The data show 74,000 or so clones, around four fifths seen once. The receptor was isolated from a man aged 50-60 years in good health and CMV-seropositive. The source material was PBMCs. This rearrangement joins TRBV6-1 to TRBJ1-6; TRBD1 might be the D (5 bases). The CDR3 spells CASSDPGLLSPLHF. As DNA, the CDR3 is TGTGCCAGCAGTGATCCAGGGTTGCTCTCACCCCTCCACTTT.